The clone carrying this T cell receptor (beta chain) has a handful of counts. What it binds is unknown. Germline values: CDR1 MNHEY, CDR2 SVGEGT. V lost 9 bases and J 3 bases, leaving 9 bases between the germline ends. The CDR3 covers 11 residues. Healthy Caucasians from Russia aged roughly 6 to 100 served as donors. For the second PCR, which ran for 7 to 11 cycles, a sample-barcoded 5' primer and a J-beta primer mix were used. Using its own MiXCR run on the 5' RACE reads, TCRdb lists one record per CDR3 protein. Of some 1.8 million distinct CDR3 sequences detected, roughly 43% appear once; the ten largest clones hold more than 20%. The sample originates from a study of blood T cells in healthy people across ages. Notes on the study in general: Roughly linear age-related decline in beta diversity appeared, significant by age approximately 43. Donors of long life had a larger count of naive CD4+ cells and greater diversity than aged donors.

The gene calls are TRBV6-2 or TRBV6-3 and TRBJ2-7; TRBD1 is a possible D gene (6 bases). The sequenced sample was blood. The origin of this receptor is a human donor in good health. The CDR3, as DNA: TGTGCCAGTGGACAGCACTACGAGCAGTACTTC. Its protein is CASGQHYEQYF.